These 24 T cell receptor beta chains were all obtained from the same sample, sequenced in a study of blood T cell repertoires in COVID-19. Measured with immunoSEQ multiplex PCR; TCRdb has only the in-frame clones, and not every one. The top ten hold about 6.5% of the sample, which has tens of thousands of clones, approximately 90% seen once. Sample: peripheral blood. These receptors were obtained from an elderly woman with active COVID-19.

With respect to this clone: Other DNA sequences from this sample encode an identical CDR3 as well. The chain is built from TRBV5-1 and TRBJ2-1; TRBD2 matches at 9 bases. After removal of 4 bases from V and 2 bases from J, the junction contained 4 bases not matched to a gene. Germline CDR1 and CDR2: SGHRS and YFSETQ. The CDR3 is made up of 15 amino acids. CDR3 bases: TGCGCCAGCAGCCCCGGCGGGGGGGCCTACAATGAGCAGTTCTTC. Translated, it gives CASSPGGGAYNEQFF.

V is TRBV20-1 and J is TRBJ1-1, with TRBD1 identical over 7 bases. The CDR3 extends over 11 amino acids. Germline-derived CDR1 and CDR2 are DFQATT and SNEGSKA (reference sequence). CDR3 protein: CRGQMNTEAFF. The CDR3 nucleotides read TGCAGGGGACAGATGAACACTGAAGCTTTCTTT.

This clone was observed a handful of times. The chain links TRBV11-2 to TRBJ2-1; 12 positions match TRBD2. CDR1 is SGHAT, CDR2 FQNNGV, per germline. Trimming removed 5 bases from V and 4 bases from J; junction bases left unmatched: 9. The CDR3 loop spans 17 amino acids. The CDR3 here is CASSPESGTSGYNEQFF. The CDR3 DNA sequence: TGTGCCAGCAGCCCCGAATCCGGGACTAGCGGGTACAATGAGCAGTTCTTC.

In its sample, this clone was seen once. The gene calls are TRBV2 and TRBJ2-5; 10 nucleotides line up with TRBD1. Looked up from germline, CDR1 is SNHLY and CDR2 is FYNNEI. The CDR3 sequence is 13 residues long. The junction had 3 bases not matched to a gene; V was cut back by 6 bases and J by 5 bases. This chain's CDR3 is CASRPTGGETQYF. The CDR3 nucleotides are TGTGCCAGCAGACCGACAGGGGGCGAGACCCAGTACTTC.

The V gene is TRBV7-6, the J gene TRBJ1-3, with TRBD1 identical over 9 bases. The germline CDR1 and CDR2 sequences are SGHVS and FNYEAQ. This CDR3 has 17 residues. With 5 bases clipped from V and 8 bases from J, the junction kept 16 bases outside the gene matches. The CDR3 reads CASSPNPTGGVGDTIYF. DNA for the CDR3: TGTGCCAGCAGCCCCAACCCCACAGGGGGCGTTGGGGACACCATATATTTT.

The rearrangement links TRBV6-5 to TRBJ1-4; D gene unclear. Germline V gene data show CDR1 as MNHEY and CDR2 as SVGAGI. The CDR3 sequence is 14 residues long. V lost 5 bases and J lost 0, with 7 bases in between. CDR3 in amino acids: CASSRRATNEKLFF. DNA for the CDR3: TGTGCCAGCAGTAGGAGAGCAACTAATGAAAAACTGTTTTTT.

The V and J genes are TRBV18 and TRBJ1-4; 7 bases fit TRBD1. There are 16 residues in the CDR3. Germline loops: CDR1 KGHSH, CDR2 LQKENI. Trimming cost V 0 bases and J 4 bases; bases outside gene matches: 5. The CDR3, as DNA: TGTGCCAGCTCACCACCGTCGGCAGGGGGTAATGAAAAACTGTTTTTT. Protein product: CASSPPSAGGNEKLFF. The whole variable domain, filled in from reference TRBV18 and TRBJ1-4, reads NAGVMQNPRHLVRRRGQEARLRCSPMKGHSHVYWYRQLPEEGLKFMVYLQKENIIDESGMPKERFSAEFPKEGPSILRIQQVVRGDSAAYFCASSPPSAGGNEKLFFGSGTQLSVL.

V gene TRBV24-1 combines with J gene TRBJ2-2; TRBD1 matches 7 bases. Germline CDR1 KGHDR, CDR2 SFDVKD. This CDR3 comprises 17 residues. V was clipped by 3 bases and J by 0 bases; unmatched bases: 6. The CDR3 sequence: CATSDATGASNTGELFF. In DNA form, the CDR3 reads TGTGCCACCAGTGATGCTACAGGGGCTTCGAACACCGGGGAGCTGTTTTTT.

The chain employs TRBV3-1 (or the pseudogene TRBV3-2) and TRBJ2-5; weak D call: TRBD1 (6 bases). Trimming left V 5 bases short and J 4 bases short, with 17 bases between. CDR3 size: 15 residues. CDR1 and CDR2 from the germline V gene are LGHDT and YNNKEL (reference sequence). DNA of the CDR3: TGTGCCAGCAGCAACGGACAGACGGGACGAGAGACCCAGTACTTC. Translation: CASSNGQTGRETQYF.

The V and J genes are TRBV29-1 and TRBJ2-7, with 7 nucleotides matching TRBD2. CDR3 size: 14 residues. The ends lost 2 bases at V and 5 bases at J; junction bases unmatched: 9. Germline V gene lookup returns CDR1 SQVTM and CDR2 ANQGSEA. DNA for the CDR3: TGCAGCGTTGAATTACGGGGGGTCGCCAACGAGCAGTACTTC. Its translation is CSVELRGVANEQYF.

The chain joins TRBV5-1 to TRBJ2-5; no reliable D call. The germline CDR1 and CDR2 sequences are SGHRS and YFSETQ. The CDR3 totals 11 residues. Trimming pared 4 bases from V and 3 bases from J, leaving 4 bases between. CDR3 in amino acids: CASSQKETQYF. The DNA of the CDR3 is TGCGCCAGCAGCCAGAAAGAGACCCAGTACTTC.

V is TRBV4-3 and J is TRBJ2-5; 8 nucleotides agree with TRBD1. This CDR3 comprises 14 residues. The germline CDR1 and CDR2 sequences are LGHNA and YSLEER. V gave up 1 base and J gave up 2 bases; unmatched junction bases: 0. The CDR3 DNA reads as TGCGCCAGCAGCCAAGGGACAGGGCAAGAGACCCAGTACTTC. As protein: CASSQGTGQETQYF.

This sequence joins TRBV9 and TRBJ2-1; 11 positions agree with TRBD2. With V trimmed by 0 bases and J by 6 bases, 2 bases remained unmatched. Germline CDR1 and CDR2: SGDLS and YYNGEE. The CDR3 has 15 amino acids. CDR3 nucleotide sequence: TGTGCCAGCAGCGTAGGACTAGCGGGGTTCAATGAGCAGTTCTTC. This encodes CASSVGLAGFNEQFF.

The genes are TRBV18 and TRBJ2-5; D gene uncertain. Germline loops: CDR1 KGHSH, CDR2 LQKENI. Trimming shortened V by 2 bases and J by 7 bases, and 11 bases separated the two germline ends. CDR3 length: 13 residues. The CDR3 bases are TGTGCCAGCTCACCAGGGCAGACCTCGACCCAGTACTTC. Its protein is CASSPGQTSTQYF. The full variable domain, completed using reference TRBV18 and TRBJ2-5, is NAGVMQNPRHLVRRRGQEARLRCSPMKGHSHVYWYRQLPEEGLKFMVYLQKENIIDESGMPKERFSAEFPKEGPSILRIQQVVRGDSAAYFCASSPGQTSTQYFGPGTRLLVL.

This rearrangement joins TRBV7-2 to TRBJ2-7; 7 positions agree with TRBD2. V shed 2 bases and J 0 bases; nucleotides not matched to a gene: 10. The CDR3 totals 17 residues. In germline, CDR1 is SGHTA, CDR2 FQGNSA. In DNA, the CDR3 is TGTGCCAGCAGCTTAAGCGGGACCCACCTCTTCTCCTACGAGCAGTACTTC. Translating gives CASSLSGTHLFSYEQYF.

This sequence joins TRBV28 and TRBJ2-5; 11 nucleotides align to TRBD2. Germline values: CDR1 MDHEN, CDR2 SYDVKM. The J segment lost 2 bases and the V segment lost 10 bases, leaving 9 bases of the junction unmatched. The CDR3 contains 15 residues. CDR3 coding DNA: TGTGCCACCGGGGCTAGCGGGGGGCCACAAGAGACCCAGTACTTC. It is translated as CATGASGGPQETQYF. The entire variable domain, with the rest obtained from reference TRBV28 and TRBJ2-5, is as follows: DVKVTQSSRYLVKRTGEKVFLECVQDMDHENMFWYRQDPGLGLRLIYFSYDVKMKEKGDIPEGYSVSREKKERFSLILESASTNQTSMYLCATGASGGPQETQYFGPGTRLLVL.

This chain's CDR3 is CASSPRSLASGGPGETQYF. The DNA of the CDR3 is TGTGCCAGCAGTCCCCGTTCCCTGGCTAGCGGGGGGCCCGGGGAGACCCAGTACTTC. This chain joins TRBV6-2 or TRBV6-3 and TRBJ2-5; 11 positions agree with TRBD2. The CDR3 extends over 19 amino acids. J lost 5 bases, V lost 5 bases, and 19 bases had no gene match. Per the germline V gene, CDR1 is MNHEY and CDR2 is SVGEGT.

CDR3 bases: TGTGCCAGCAGTTACGTGACAGGGAGTGGTTCACCCCTCCACTTT. It specifies CASSYVTGSGSPLHF. The chain is built from TRBV6-2 or TRBV6-3 and TRBJ1-6; 7 bases line up with TRBD1. Trimming cost V 2 bases and J 9 bases; bases outside gene matches: 7. The germline gives CDR1 MNHEY, CDR2 SVGEGT. The CDR3 consists of 15 residues.

The chain joins TRBV7-9 to TRBJ1-2, with TRBD1 matching 8 bases. In germline, CDR1 is SEHNR, CDR2 FQNEAQ (reference sequence). The V and J ends lost 0 bases and 2 bases, in that order; junction bases with no gene match: 5. This CDR3 has 16 amino acids. The CDR3 region is CASSLAHRQGNYGYTF. CDR3 sequence (DNA): TGTGCCAGCAGCTTAGCGCATCGACAGGGGAACTATGGCTACACCTTC.

V is TRBV5-1 and J is TRBJ2-3, with 8 bases matching TRBD1. This CDR3 has 16 residues. Trimming removed 4 bases from V and 2 bases from J; junction bases left unmatched: 9. Germline CDR1 and CDR2: SGHRS and YFSETQ. This CDR3 reads CASSVGQGMFTDTQYF. The CDR3 DNA is TGCGCCAGCAGCGTCGGACAGGGCATGTTCACAGATACGCAGTATTTT. The variable domain in full, with the rest retrieved from reference TRBV5-1 and TRBJ2-3, is KAGVTQTPRYLIKTRGQQVTLSCSPISGHRSVSWYQQTPGQGLQFLFEYFSETQRNKGNFPGRFSGRQFSNSRSEMNVSTLELGDSALYLCASSVGQGMFTDTQYFGPGTRLTVL.

There are a few counts of this clone. The chain couples TRBV7-7 to TRBJ1-5; D is ambiguous. This CDR3 spans 15 amino acids. Per germline, CDR1 SSHAT and CDR2 FNYEAQ (reference sequence). The CDR3 region has the DNA TGTGCTACGTCACTGTCCGGGAACCAGTTCGCCCACCAGCATTTT. This translates into CATSLSGNQFAHQHF. Full variable domain (outside the CDR3, taken from reference TRBV7-7 and TRBJ1-5): GAGVSQSPRYKVTKRGQDVTLRCDPISSHATLYWYQQALGQGPEFLTYFNYEAQPDKSGLPSDRFSAERPEGSISTLTIQRTEQRDSAMYRCATSLSGNQFAHQHFGDGTRLSIL.

J is TRBJ2-7 and V is TRBV29-1, with TRBD1 matching 8 bases. Germline values: CDR1 SQVTM, CDR2 ANQGSEA. The CDR3 loop spans 16 amino acids. V dropped 1 base and J dropped 3; count of bases not matched to a gene: 11. For the CDR3, the DNA is TGCAGCGTTGAAGGCACCCTACAGGGGGTGGTCTACGAGCAGTACTTC. It specifies CSVEGTLQGVVYEQYF.

Comment on this clone: The same CDR3 arises from other DNA sequences in this sample as well. The chain links TRBV5-1 to TRBJ2-7; possibly TRBD2 for D (7 bases). This CDR3 is 16 amino acids long. CDR1 SGHRS and CDR2 YFSETQ come from the germline V gene. V lost 7 bases to trimming and J lost 2 bases, with 22 bases between them. For the CDR3, the DNA is TGCGCCAGCGGGGGAGGGGGTGGTGACAGAGCCTACGAGCAGTACTTC. Its translation: CASGGGGGDRAYEQYF.

This chain uses TRBV6-5 with TRBJ2-5; D possibly corresponds to TRBD1 (6 bases). CDR3 length: 16 residues. The V gene lost 0 bases and the J gene lost 1 base, with 12 bases spanning the gap. The germline V gene has CDR1 MNHEY and CDR2 SVGAGI. In DNA, the CDR3 is TGTGCCAGCAGTTACTCGAGTCCAGGGGTCCAAGAGACCCAGTACTTC. It yields the protein CASSYSSPGVQETQYF.